This T cell receptor (beta chain) was obtained from a study of blood T cell repertoires in COVID-19. Turning to the study itself: From the United States, Italy and Spain came samples of acute and convalescent COVID-19. T cells, B-cell-depleted T cells, or PBMCs provided the cDNA or gDNA that served as material.

Original processing notes: The assay estimated nucleated cells by amplifying reference gene primers. Assay: immunoSEQ multiplex PCR; the TCRdb copy retains only in-frame clones and omits some. From that table come the V and J calls and clone size; the DNA was used to work out D and trimming. The sample lists fewer than 250,000 clones; around four fifths were seen once. Trimming cost V 0 bases and J 4 bases; bases outside gene matches: 10. Germline V gives CDR1 LGHNA, CDR2 YSLEER. CDR3 length equals 18 residues. Source material: peripheral blood. The rearrangement uses TRBV4-3 and TRBJ2-2; 8 bases line up with TRBD2. The TCR was taken from a middle-aged woman with active or convalescent COVID-19. The CDR3 region has the DNA TGCGCCAGCAGCCAAGATCCTCGGGCGGGGGGTTTCACCGGGGAGCTGTTTTTT. Encoded protein: CASSQDPRAGGFTGELFF.